The 21 T cell receptor beta chains below come from one sample, sequenced in a study of vaccination effects on CD4 cells after COVID-19. Upon completion of roughly ten days in culture, CD4+ T cells were isolated. Libraries were prepared by immunoSEQ multiplex PCR; TCRdb keeps only in-frame clonotypes and omits some of them. The data contain about 38,000 clones, about 81% of them singletons. For these TCRs, the target antigens are not known. The sequenced sample was CD4+ T cells from PBMCs cultured without peptide, obtained before COVID-19 vaccination. The origin of the receptors is a human donor who received a COVID-19 vaccine.

Turning to this clone: One junction end does not reproduce the germline sequence, and a read error may be involved. The V gene is TRBV12-5, the J gene TRBJ2-1, with D possibly matching TRBD2 (6 bases). CDR3 length: 12 residues. Germline V gene sequence: CDR1 LGHNT, CDR2 FRNRAP. CDR3 amino acids: CASALEAGQQFF. The CDR3 region has the DNA TGTGCTAGTGCTTTGGAGGCGGGACAGCAGTTCTTC.

The chain uses TRBV2 and TRBJ2-5; TRBD1 matches 7 bases. V shed 4 bases, J shed 5 bases, and the junction held 4 bases outside the gene matches. CDR3 length equals 13 residues. Germline V CDR1 and CDR2: SNHLY, FYNNEI. CDR3 loop: CASSGDRDETQYF. The CDR3 DNA reads TGTGCCAGCAGTGGAGACAGGGATGAGACCCAGTACTTC.

The J gene is TRBJ1-1, the V gene TRBV9, with unresolved D. Trimming pared 3 bases from V and 1 base from J, leaving 4 bases between. Germline assignment: CDR1 SGDLS and CDR2 YYNGEE. The length of the CDR3 is 12 residues. CDR3 nucleotide sequence: TGTGCCAGCAGCGCGAGGAACACTGAAGCTTTCTTT. Amino acid sequence: CASSARNTEAFF.

This clone was picked up a small number of times. The chain links TRBV5-6 to TRBJ2-3; D remains ambiguous. Germline V gene sequence: CDR1 SGHDT, CDR2 YYEEEE. V lost 1 base and J 3 bases, leaving 15 bases between the germline ends. The CDR3 extends over 16 amino acids. This chain's CDR3 is CASSLFGLLTTDTQYF. As DNA, the CDR3 is TGTGCCAGCAGCTTGTTTGGCCTTTTGACAACAGATACGCAGTATTTT.

The CDR3 loop is CASSTGQGRPNEKLFF. The CDR3 nucleotides are TGTGCCAGTAGTACCGGACAGGGAAGGCCTAATGAAAAACTGTTTTTT. This chain joins TRBV19 and TRBJ1-4, with 8 bases matching TRBD1. Germline V lookup: CDR1 LNHDA, CDR2 SQIVND (reference sequence). J lost 3 bases, V lost 4 bases, and 7 bases had no gene match. The length of the CDR3 is 16 residues. The full variable domain, in which reference TRBV19 and TRBJ1-4 provide the parts outside the CDR3, is DGGITQSPKYLFRKEGQNVTLSCEQNLNHDAMYWYRQDPGQGLRLIYYSQIVNDFQKGDIAEGYSVSREKKESFPLTVTSAQKNPTAFYLCASSTGQGRPNEKLFFGSGTQLSVL.

V and J are TRBV7-2 and TRBJ2-5; 8 bases are a match to TRBD2. Losses at the gene ends were 5 bases for V and 3 bases for J; bases not matched to a gene: 8. CDR1 is SGHTA and CDR2 is FQGNSA in the germline V gene. The CDR3 is made up of 15 amino acids. CDR3 DNA: TGTGCCAGCAGCCCTCGACGGGGGGGGAAAGAGACCCAGTACTTC. Encoded protein: CASSPRRGGKETQYF.

This chain joins TRBV6-5 and TRBJ1-2; D call uncertain. Germline V gene sequence: CDR1 MNHEY, CDR2 SVGAGI. V dropped 5 bases and J dropped 8 bases, with 15 bases sitting between them. The CDR3 is 13 amino acids. The CDR3 is CASSPRALDGYTF. CDR3 in DNA: TGTGCCAGCAGTCCTCGGGCCCTAGACGGCTACACCTTC.

V usage is TRBV5-1 and J usage is TRBJ2-3, with 10 bases matching TRBD2. The CDR3 spans 15 residues. Germline CDR1 SGHRS, CDR2 YFSETQ. V was pared by 3 bases and J by 6 bases, with 7 bases of the junction left unmatched. The CDR3 here is CASSSIAGGPDTQYF. DNA of the CDR3: TGCGCCAGCAGCTCCATAGCGGGGGGCCCCGATACGCAGTATTTT.

The rearrangement joins TRBV5-1 to TRBJ1-1; TRBD1 is a possible D gene (6 bases). This CDR3 comprises 16 residues. With 2 bases removed from V and 4 bases from J, the gap between germline ends came to 18 bases. CDR1 and CDR2 (germline): SGHRS, YFSETQ. The CDR3 loop reads CASSFAGAPGSTEAFF. The CDR3 DNA follows: TGCGCCAGCAGCTTCGCAGGGGCTCCGGGTAGCACTGAAGCTTTCTTT. Variable domain in full (rest from reference TRBV5-1 and TRBJ1-1): KAGVTQTPRYLIKTRGQQVTLSCSPISGHRSVSWYQQTPGQGLQFLFEYFSETQRNKGNFPGRFSGRQFSNSRSEMNVSTLELGDSALYLCASSFAGAPGSTEAFFGQGTRLTVV.

The gene calls are TRBV18 and TRBJ1-5, with D possibly TRBD1 on 6 matching bases. The CDR3 loop spans 13 amino acids. CDR1 and CDR2 (germline): KGHSH, LQKENI. Trimming took off 6 bases at V and 9 bases at J, with 15 bases between the two ends. CDR3 amino acids: CASSNQEGGPQHF. CDR3 bases: TGTGCCAGCTCCAACCAGGAAGGGGGGCCCCAGCATTTT.

V usage is TRBV24-1 and J usage is TRBJ1-1, with D unresolved. Germline CDR1 is KGHDR and CDR2 is SFDVKD. Trimming cost V 10 bases and J 1 base, with 6 bases left between them. The CDR3 length is 11 residues. CDR3 in amino acids: CATGSNTEAFF. In DNA, the CDR3 is TGTGCCACAGGGTCGAACACTGAAGCTTTCTTT.

The rearrangement uses TRBV3-1 (or the pseudogene TRBV3-2) and TRBJ2-7, with a possible D match to TRBD2 (6 bases). This CDR3 spans 15 amino acids. Trimming removed 1 base at V and 4 bases at J, with 14 bases between. Germline CDR1 and CDR2: LGHDT and YNNKEL (reference sequence). The CDR3, as DNA: TGTGCCAGCAGCCAAGGGTGGGGAGGATTGTACGAGCAGTACGTC. Amino acid sequence: CASSQGWGGLYEQYV.

This chain joins TRBV28 and TRBJ2-7; D unclear. Trimming pared 2 bases from V and 6 bases from J, leaving 11 bases between. Per the germline V gene, CDR1 is MDHEN and CDR2 is SYDVKM. There are 13 residues in the CDR3. CDR3 sequence: CASSLTLSGEQYV. In nucleotides, the CDR3 is TGTGCCAGCAGTTTAACACTATCGGGCGAGCAGTACGTC.

The chain combines TRBV9 with TRBJ2-1; maybe TRBD1 (5 bases). Germline V gene data show CDR1 as SGDLS and CDR2 as YYNGEE. V lost 4 bases and J lost 3, with 8 bases in between. The CDR3 runs to 13 residues. CDR3 protein: CASSYDSYNEQFF. As DNA, the CDR3 is TGTGCCAGCAGCTACGACAGCTACAATGAGCAGTTCTTC.

The chain is built from TRBV13 and TRBJ1-6, with unresolved D. From germline, CDR1 is PRHDT and CDR2 FYEKMQ (reference sequence). The CDR3 is 13 residues long. The ends were cut back, 5 bases at V and 4 bases at J, with 6 bases in the middle. The DNA for the CDR3 is TGTGCCAGCAGCCTCCGTTATAATTCACCCCTCCACTTT. Its protein product is CASSLRYNSPLHF.

This chain connects TRBV6-5 to TRBJ1-5; no clear D. This CDR3 spans 14 amino acids. Germline V CDR1 and CDR2: MNHEY, SVGAGI. Deletions cut 5 bases from V and 3 bases from J, with 11 bases between. The CDR3 DNA reads as TGTGCCAGCAGTCGGCCGGGTTTCAATCAGCCCCAGCATTTT. Its protein is CASSRPGFNQPQHF.

The chain uses TRBV29-1 and TRBJ1-3; possibly TRBD1 for D (5 bases). CDR3 size: 14 residues. Trimming removed 4 bases at V and 0 bases at J, with 10 bases between. The germline V gene encodes CDR1 SQVTM and CDR2 ANQGSEA. DNA for the CDR3: TGCAGCGTTGCGTGGGGGAGCTCTGGAAACACCATATATTTT. Its translation: CSVAWGSSGNTIYF.

The CDR3 loop reads CASSLLIGPGGGYTF. CDR3 coding DNA: TGTGCCAGCAGCTTACTGATTGGCCCCGGCGGCGGCTACACCTTC. The chain is built from TRBV7-9 and TRBJ1-2; no reliable D call. The length of the CDR3 is 15 residues. Germline loops: CDR1 SEHNR, CDR2 FQNEAQ (reference sequence). V lost 2 bases and J lost 8, with 18 bases in between. The variable domain in full, completed from reference TRBV7-9 and TRBJ1-2, reads DTGVSQNPRHKITKRGQNVTFRCDPISEHNRLYWYRQTLGQGPEFLTYFQNEAQLEKSRLLSDRFSAERPKGSFSTLEIQRTEQGDSAMYLCASSLLIGPGGGYTFGSGTRLTVV.

The rearrangement uses TRBV2 and TRBJ2-5; perhaps TRBD1 as D (6 bases). Trimming removed 7 bases at V and 1 base at J, with 13 bases between. This CDR3 has 14 residues. From germline, CDR1 is SNHLY and CDR2 FYNNEI. CDR3 coding DNA: TGTGCCAGCAACAGGGACAACTTCCAAGAGACCCAGTACTTC. The encoded protein is CASNRDNFQETQYF.

This sequence joins TRBV29-1 and TRBJ2-2; D might be TRBD2 (5 bases). The CDR3 sequence is 13 residues long. V lost 0 bases and J 9 bases, leaving 11 bases between the germline ends. Germline V gene data show CDR1 as SQVTM and CDR2 as ANQGSEA. The CDR3 reads CSVEDPGVRELFF. CDR3 DNA sequence: TGCAGCGTTGAAGATCCCGGGGTGCGGGAGCTGTTTTTT.

The genes are TRBV5-1 and TRBJ2-1; 8 bases line up with TRBD1. The CDR3 totals 15 residues. Losses at the gene ends were 1 base for V and 5 bases for J; bases not matched to a gene: 5. The germline V gene encodes CDR1 SGHRS and CDR2 YFSETQ. In DNA, the CDR3 is TGCGCCAGCAGCTTGACGGACAGGGACAACAATGAGCAGTTCTTC. It is translated as CASSLTDRDNNEQFF.